Following are 29 T cell receptor beta chains from one sample sequenced in a study of identical twins. One entry per CDR3 protein, called by TCRdb with MiXCR from the 5' RACE reads. The data hold roughly 250,000 distinct CDR3 sequences, with 7% observed a single time. Separately, the same data were catalogued under a study of yellow fever vaccine responses in identical twins.

Sequencing was carried out using memory (CD45RO+) T cells sorted from blood. Receptors were obtained from a woman aged 18-29 years in good health.

This sequence joins TRBV6-1 and TRBJ2-7; TRBD1 might be the D (6 bases). V was cut by 4 bases and J by 4 bases, with 14 bases left in between. In germline, CDR1 is MNHNS, CDR2 SASEGT. This CDR3 contains 14 residues. CDR3 nucleotides: TGTGCCAGCAGTGGCCCGGGACACCTATACGAGCAGTACGTC. Translated: CASSGPGHLYEQYV.

This clonotype was observed at least ten times. The chain links TRBV9 to TRBJ2-1, with D possibly being TRBD2 (5 bases). Trimming took 0 bases from V and 0 from J, leaving 10 bases between them. Germline CDR1 and CDR2: SGDLS and YYNGEE. The CDR3 consists of 16 residues. Here the CDR3 DNA reads TGTGCCAGCAGCGTAGGAGGAGGTACCTCCTACAATGAGCAGTTCTTC. This translates into CASSVGGGTSYNEQFF.

This clonotype has more than one count but fewer than ten. This chain uses TRBV19 with TRBJ2-7; the D is unclear. The germline CDR1 and CDR2 sequences are LNHDA and SQIVND (reference sequence). The V end was cut by 3 bases, the J end by 3 bases, with 9 bases between. The CDR3 extends over 13 amino acids. CDR3 amino acids: CASSIKGFYEQYF. The CDR3 nucleotides read TGTGCCAGTAGTATTAAAGGTTTCTACGAGCAGTACTTC.

This clonotype was detected a few times. V usage is TRBV14 and J usage is TRBJ1-2; D not certain. V gave up 4 bases and J gave up 2 bases, with 5 bases separating them. CDR3 length: 12 amino acids. Germline values: CDR1 SGHDN, CDR2 FVKESK. CDR3 residues: CASSLQNYGYTF. In DNA, the CDR3 is TGTGCCAGCAGCCTTCAGAACTATGGCTACACCTTC.

The rearrangement joins TRBV14 to TRBJ2-1; D is perhaps TRBD2 (6 bases). The CDR3 loop spans 14 amino acids. The V end lost 1 base, the J end lost 8 bases, and 12 bases lay between the germline ends. Germline assignment: CDR1 SGHDN and CDR2 FVKESK. In DNA, the CDR3 is TGTGCCAGCAGCCAAGTCCGGGGGTTACATGAGCAGTTCTTC. Its translation is CASSQVRGLHEQFF. Full variable domain (rest looked up from reference TRBV14 and TRBJ2-1): EAGVTQFPSHSVIEKGQTVTLRCDPISGHDNLYWYRRVMGKEIKFLLHFVKESKQDESGMPNNRFLAERTGGTYSTLKVQPAELEDSGVYFCASSQVRGLHEQFFGPGTRLTVL.

CDR3 nucleotides: TGTGCCAGCAGCTCCTTTGGGGCGGGGGGATACAATGAGCAGTTCTTC. Protein product: CASSSFGAGGYNEQFF. This chain uses TRBV12-3 or TRBV12-4 with TRBJ2-1, with 8 bases that match TRBD2. The CDR3 sequence is 16 residues long. The V and J ends lost 6 bases and 4 bases, in that order; junction bases with no gene match: 11.

There are many counts of this clonotype. The chain is built from TRBV12-3 or TRBV12-4 and TRBJ2-5; perhaps TRBD1 as D (7 bases). Deletions cut 1 base from V and 2 bases from J, with 14 bases between. CDR3 length: 16 residues. CDR3 sequence reads: CASSLVRDREQETQYF. DNA of the CDR3: TGTGCCAGCAGTTTAGTGCGGGACAGAGAACAAGAGACCCAGTACTTC.

This clonotype was detected many times. This chain links TRBV18 with TRBJ2-7; tentative D call: TRBD2 (6 bases). Per the germline V gene, CDR1 is KGHSH and CDR2 is LQKENI. The CDR3 runs 17 residues. The ends were cut back, 0 bases at V and 4 bases at J, with 19 bases in the middle. In DNA form, the CDR3 reads TGTGCCAGCTCACCACCCCTAGAGGGAGGCAATTATTACGAGCAGTACTTC. Its translation: CASSPPLEGGNYYEQYF.

This clonotype turned up a few times. The J gene is TRBJ1-4, the V gene TRBV5-5; 7 bases are shared with TRBD1. This CDR3 spans 14 amino acids. The V gene's germline CDR1 is SGHKS and CDR2 YYEKEE (reference sequence). The ends lost 3 bases at V and 5 bases at J; junction bases unmatched: 4. In nucleotides, the CDR3 is TGTGCCAGCAGCTGGGACAGAACGAATGAAAAACTGTTTTTT. It is translated as CASSWDRTNEKLFF. The full variable domain, completed using reference TRBV5-5 and TRBJ1-4, is DAGVTQSPTHLIKTRGQQVTLRCSPISGHKSVSWYQQVLGQGPQFIFQYYEKEERGRGNFPDRFSARQFPNYSSELNVNALLLGDSALYLCASSWDRTNEKLFFGSGTQLSVL.

Only a few counts were recorded for this clonotype. V is TRBV28 and J is TRBJ1-4; no clear D. This CDR3 region has 16 residues. Germline values: CDR1 MDHEN, CDR2 SYDVKM. The ends were cut back, 3 bases at V and 8 bases at J, with 19 bases in the middle. The CDR3 bases are TGTGCCAGCAGTTTTCTCTCTCCGGATCAGGAGGAAAAACTGTTTTTT. Protein sequence: CASSFLSPDQEEKLFF.

V is TRBV12-3 or TRBV12-4 and J is TRBJ1-2; D gene unclear. V was cut by 3 bases and J by 6 bases, with 5 bases left in between. The CDR3 consists of 11 residues. The CDR3 loop is CASSFSHGYTF. The CDR3 DNA follows: TGTGCCAGCAGTTTCAGTCATGGCTACACCTTC.

V is TRBV2 and J is TRBJ2-1; 7 bases are a match to TRBD2. Trimming took 10 bases from V and 3 from J; bases not matched to a gene: 9. Germline assignment: CDR1 SNHLY and CDR2 FYNNEI. The CDR3 extends over 14 amino acids. The CDR3 here is CAIPGLADYNEQFF. For the CDR3, the DNA is TGTGCCATTCCGGGGCTAGCGGACTACAATGAGCAGTTCTTC.

This clonotype has more than one count but fewer than ten. The chain couples TRBV7-3 to TRBJ2-1, with D maybe TRBD1 (5 bases). Trimming cost V 5 bases and J 2 bases, with 13 bases left between them. Germline V lookup: CDR1 SGHTA, CDR2 FQGTGA. CDR3 size: 15 residues. The DNA of the CDR3 is TGTGCCAGCAGCCCCAGGGTCACCACCTACAATGAGCAGTTCTTC. Its protein product is CASSPRVTTYNEQFF.

This clonotype occurred many times. The chain links TRBV7-8 to TRBJ1-1, with D possibly matching TRBD1 (5 bases). The CDR3 is made up of 15 amino acids. The V and J ends lost 5 bases and 4 bases respectively, with 17 bases between them. Germline CDR1 and CDR2: SGHVS and FQNEAQ. The CDR3 DNA reads as TGTGCCAGCAGCGCAATTCTCCAGGGTGGCACTGAAGCTTTCTTT. This translates into CASSAILQGGTEAFF.

This clonotype turned up a few times. The chain combines TRBV11-1 with TRBJ2-2; the D gene is possibly TRBD1 (7 bases). The CDR3 is made up of 16 amino acids. Trimming shortened V by 5 bases and J by 1 base, and 14 bases separated the two germline ends. Germline V gene data show CDR1 as SGHAT and CDR2 as FQDESV (reference sequence). Written as DNA, the CDR3 is TGTGCCAGCAGCCGAGGGAGGACAGGGAACACCGGGGAGCTGTTTTTT. Translation: CASSRGRTGNTGELFF.

This clonotype was seen ten or more times. Here the CDR3 reads CASSLASMGIWEQFF. The CDR3 DNA reads as TGTGCCAGCAGCTTAGCATCCATGGGGATTTGGGAGCAGTTCTTC. V usage is TRBV7-9 and J usage is TRBJ2-1; D gene uncertain. Trimming cost V 0 bases and J 10 bases, with 16 bases left between them. This CDR3 contains 15 residues. CDR1 is SEHNR, CDR2 FQNEAQ, per germline (reference sequence).

There are a few counts of this clonotype. The chain employs TRBV24-1 and TRBJ1-5; D remains ambiguous. The V gene's germline CDR1 is KGHDR and CDR2 SFDVKD. The CDR3 consists of 19 residues. V was cut by 1 base and J by 5 bases, with 23 bases left in between. The CDR3: CATSDFPPPQQRSHQPQHF. As DNA, the CDR3 is TGTGCCACCAGTGATTTCCCTCCCCCTCAGCAGCGGTCTCATCAGCCCCAGCATTTT.

This clonotype was recorded a few times. CDR3 protein: CASSLTGDGEQFF. The CDR3 DNA reads as TGTGCCAGCAGCTTAACAGGGGACGGTGAGCAGTTCTTC. J is TRBJ2-1 and V is TRBV5-4; 7 positions agree with TRBD1. CDR1 SGHNT and CDR2 YYREEE come from the germline V gene (reference sequence). The CDR3 totals 13 residues. Trimming took 2 bases from V and 9 from J; bases not matched to a gene: 5.

This clonotype came up a few times. The chain is built from TRBV5-4 and TRBJ2-7, with 9 bases that match TRBD2. The germline V gene encodes CDR1 SGHNT and CDR2 YYREEE (reference sequence). This CDR3 region has 19 residues. With 2 bases clipped from V and 4 bases from J, the junction kept 19 bases outside the gene matches. CDR3 in DNA: TGTGCCAGCAGCTTCTTGGCAGGCCGCATTAGCGGGAGTGGGTACGAGCAGTACTTC. Translating gives CASSFLAGRISGSGYEQYF.

This clonotype occurred many times. The chain has TRBV2 and TRBJ2-1; D is undetermined. Looked up from germline, CDR1 is SNHLY and CDR2 is FYNNEI. The CDR3 extends over 13 amino acids. The V end was cut by 4 bases, the J end by 6 bases, with 10 bases between. CDR3 sequence: CASSANPGNEQFF. The CDR3 region has the DNA TGTGCCAGCAGTGCTAACCCGGGCAATGAGCAGTTCTTC. Using reference TRBV2 and TRBJ2-1 for the parts outside the CDR3, the full variable domain is EPEVTQTPSHQVTQMGQEVILRCVPISNHLYFYWYRQILGQKVEFLVSFYNNEISEKSEIFDDQFSVERPDGSNFTLKIRSTKLEDSAMYFCASSANPGNEQFFGPGTRLTVL.

This clonotype has just a few counts. The J gene is TRBJ2-4, the V gene TRBV28; 10 positions match TRBD1. J was trimmed by 1 base and V by 6 bases; bases with no gene match: 9. The length of the CDR3 is 17 residues. Germline loops: CDR1 MDHEN, CDR2 SYDVKM. The CDR3 loop reads CASSRLDRGRAKNIQYF. The CDR3 nucleotides are TGTGCCAGCAGCCGCCTCGACAGGGGGCGCGCCAAAAACATTCAGTACTTC.

This clonotype was seen a handful of times. This chain joins TRBV24-1 and TRBJ2-5; no clear D. The CDR3 has 15 residues. The germline V gene has CDR1 KGHDR and CDR2 SFDVKD. V lost 4 bases and J lost 1, with 12 bases in between. CDR3 DNA sequence: TGTGCCACCAGTGACCAAACAAGTATCCAAGAGACCCAGTACTTC. Translating gives CATSDQTSIQETQYF.

Many counts were recorded for this clonotype. The chain is built from TRBV5-1 and TRBJ2-5; TRBD2 agrees at 8 bases. Germline values: CDR1 SGHRS, CDR2 YFSETQ. V lost 1 base, J lost 5 bases, and 7 bases stayed unmatched. CDR3 length: 15 residues. Here the CDR3 reads CASSLTSGGGETQYF. The CDR3, as DNA: TGCGCCAGCAGCTTGACTAGCGGAGGAGGGGAGACCCAGTACTTC.

The chain is built from TRBV5-1 and TRBJ2-7; tentative D call: TRBD1 (5 bases). The germline V and J ends were trimmed by 3 bases and 5 bases, with 18 bases remaining between them. Germline CDR1 reads SGHRS; CDR2 reads YFSETQ. This CDR3 contains 15 residues. Here the CDR3 DNA reads TGCGCCAGCAGCTCATCCTGGGGCGCGTTCGACGAGCAGTACTTC. This encodes CASSSSWGAFDEQYF.

This clonotype was counted ten times or more. The gene calls are TRBV5-5 and TRBJ2-3; weak D call: TRBD1 (6 bases). The germline CDR1 and CDR2 sequences are SGHKS and YYEKEE (reference sequence). V was cut by 3 bases and J by 3 bases, with 17 bases left in between. The CDR3 covers 16 residues. The CDR3 DNA sequence: TGTGCCAGCAGCTGGAACCCGGGACAAGGGACAGATACGCAGTATTTT. As protein: CASSWNPGQGTDTQYF.

This chain joins TRBV6-6 and TRBJ1-2, with D unresolved. In germline, CDR1 is MNHNY, CDR2 SVGAGI (reference sequence). V was shortened by 10 bases and J by 2 bases, with 14 bases between the two germline ends. The CDR3 has 13 residues. The CDR3 DNA sequence: TGTGCCACCGGGAAGGGTGCCAACTATGGCTACACCTTC. Its protein product is CATGKGANYGYTF.

This chain links TRBV5-4 with TRBJ2-1; D is unclear. The germline V gene has CDR1 SGHNT and CDR2 YYREEE (reference sequence). The CDR3 runs to 13 residues. Trimming stripped 4 bases from V and 7 bases from J, with 12 bases between. Written as DNA, the CDR3 is TGTGCCAGCAGCCCTGTGGTCCAGAATGAGCAGTTCTTC. It specifies CASSPVVQNEQFF.

On this clonotype itself: At one end the junction does not follow the germline gene, possibly because of a read error. V is TRBV20-1 and J is TRBJ2-1; D possibly corresponds to TRBD2 (6 bases). CDR3 length: 15 amino acids. Looked up from germline, CDR1 is DFQATT and CDR2 is SNEGSKA (reference sequence). For the CDR3, the DNA is TGCTGTGCTAGGCCCGGGGACTGGAGGGTCAATGAGCAGTTCTTC. This translates into CCARPGDWRVNEQFF.

This clonotype was observed many times. V is TRBV5-5 and J is TRBJ2-2; D is undetermined. The CDR3 extends over 16 amino acids. The ends were cut back, 1 base at V and 2 bases at J, with 12 bases in the middle. The germline gives CDR1 SGHKS, CDR2 YYEKEE (reference sequence). This CDR3 is CASSLSAFTNTGELFF. The CDR3 nucleotides read TGTGCCAGCAGCTTGTCGGCGTTCACAAACACCGGGGAGCTGTTTTTT.